A single sample gave rise to the 25 T cell receptor beta chains below, sequenced in a study of blood T cell repertoires in COVID-19. Assay used: immunoSEQ multiplex PCR; TCRdb lists only in-frame clones, some missing. The table records some 260,000 clones, 88% of them present only once. The source material was peripheral blood. The origin of the receptors is a human donor in a cohort sampled during active COVID-19.

V gene TRBV28 combines with J gene TRBJ2-7, with a weak D call TRBD1 (7 bases). Trimming cost V 7 bases and J 6 bases, with 22 bases left between them. This CDR3 region has 15 residues. Per germline, CDR1 MDHEN and CDR2 SYDVKM. The CDR3 sequence: CASNWGQGGFTEQYF. In DNA, the CDR3 is TGTGCCAGCAACTGGGGGCAGGGGGGATTCACCGAGCAGTACTTC.

The chain couples TRBV4-1 to TRBJ1-4; 10 positions match TRBD1. Germline CDR1 MGHRA, CDR2 YSYEKL. J gave up 0 bases and V 4 bases, and 11 bases lay outside the gene matches. This CDR3 is 19 amino acids long. The CDR3 protein is CASSRGTGARTATNEKLFF. CDR3 DNA: TGCGCCAGCAGCCGAGGGACAGGGGCAAGAACCGCAACTAATGAAAAACTGTTTTTT.

V is TRBV4-3 and J is TRBJ2-3, with D tentatively TRBD2 (5 bases). V was cut by 2 bases and J by 4 bases, with 13 bases left in between. CDR1 is LGHNA, CDR2 YSLEER, per germline. The CDR3 spans 15 residues. The CDR3 loop reads CASSQLEGRSDTQYF. The CDR3 DNA follows: TGCGCCAGCAGCCAACTAGAGGGAAGGTCAGATACGCAGTATTTT.

The V and J genes are TRBV6-6 and TRBJ2-7; possible D gene TRBD2, 5 bases. Germline-derived CDR1 and CDR2 are MNHNY and SVGAGI (reference sequence). Trimming stripped 2 bases from V and 5 bases from J, with 16 bases between. The CDR3 loop spans 15 amino acids. Here the CDR3 DNA reads TGTGCCAGCAGTTACACTGGACTGCCCCTAGACGAGCAGTACTTC. Encoded protein: CASSYTGLPLDEQYF.

The gene calls are TRBV6-5 and TRBJ1-2; 10 bases fit TRBD1. V was clipped by 6 bases and J by 4 bases; unmatched bases: 5. There are 14 residues in the CDR3. In germline, CDR1 is MNHEY, CDR2 SVGAGI. The DNA for the CDR3 is TGTGCCAGCAGAAGGGACAGGGGCTCCTATGGCTACACCTTC. Translated, it gives CASRRDRGSYGYTF.

The chain has TRBV2 and TRBJ2-7; TRBD2 might be the D (6 bases). The CDR3 loop spans 12 amino acids. The germline V gene has CDR1 SNHLY and CDR2 FYNNEI. The germline V and J ends were trimmed by 4 bases and 5 bases, with 9 bases remaining between them. CDR3 in amino acids: CASSGDSHEQYF. The CDR3 DNA is TGTGCCAGCAGTGGGGACTCACACGAGCAGTACTTC.

The J gene is TRBJ2-7, the V gene TRBV6-5; 11 bases line up with TRBD1. CDR1 MNHEY and CDR2 SVGAGI come from the germline V gene. The CDR3 extends over 15 amino acids. V lost 7 bases to trimming and J lost 4 bases; unmatched junction nucleotides: 9. The DNA of the CDR3 is TGTGCCAGCACCCCCCGGGGACAGGGGGAATACGAGCAGTACTTC. Translated: CASTPRGQGEYEQYF.

V usage is TRBV9 and J usage is TRBJ2-6; TRBD1 might be the D (6 bases). This CDR3 is built from 17 residues. The V gene's germline CDR1 is SGDLS and CDR2 YYNGEE. V lost 3 bases to trimming and J lost 0 bases, with 13 bases between them. This CDR3 is CASSAEGGISGANVLTF. CDR3 bases: TGTGCCAGCAGCGCAGAAGGGGGAATCTCTGGGGCCAACGTCCTGACTTTC.

The chain couples TRBV28 to TRBJ2-7, with D possibly being TRBD2 (5 bases). Per the germline V gene, CDR1 is MDHEN and CDR2 is SYDVKM. The V end lost 5 bases, the J end lost 3 bases, and 11 bases lay between the germline ends. This CDR3 is built from 13 residues. CDR3: CASSIGELYEQYF. The CDR3 region has the DNA TGTGCCAGCAGTATCGGGGAACTCTACGAGCAGTACTTC.

This clone was picked up one time. The genes are TRBV3-1 (or the pseudogene TRBV3-2) and TRBJ2-7, with 11 positions matching TRBD2. V dropped 2 bases and J dropped 7; count of bases not matched to a gene: 4. This CDR3 spans 14 amino acids. Germline lookup yields CDR1 LGHDT and CDR2 YNNKEL (reference sequence). The CDR3 reads CASSQLAGGGEQYF. As DNA, the CDR3 is TGTGCCAGCAGCCAACTAGCGGGGGGTGGGGAGCAGTACTTC.

This chain joins TRBV18 and TRBJ2-7; 7 bases map to TRBD2. The junction had 4 bases not matched to a gene; V was cut back by 4 bases and J by 4 bases. This CDR3 comprises 13 residues. Germline V CDR1 and CDR2: KGHSH, LQKENI. DNA of the CDR3: TGTGCCAGCTCACGGACTAGTATATACGAGCAGTACTTC. Translated, it gives CASSRTSIYEQYF. Based on the CDR3 plus reference TRBV18 and TRBJ2-7, the full variable domain is NAGVMQNPRHLVRRRGQEARLRCSPMKGHSHVYWYRQLPEEGLKFMVYLQKENIIDESGMPKERFSAEFPKEGPSILRIQQVVRGDSAAYFCASSRTSIYEQYFGPGTRLTVT.

The rearrangement links TRBV7-6 to TRBJ1-3; TRBD1 agrees at 7 bases. Unmatched junction bases numbered 8, after V lost 5 bases and J lost 4 bases. CDR1 and CDR2 from the germline V gene are SGHVS and FNYEAQ. The CDR3 is 15 residues long. DNA for the CDR3: TGTGCCAGCAGCCTCGGTAGGGGGCGCGGAAACACCATATATTTT. Its translation: CASSLGRGRGNTIYF.

The chain has TRBV7-6 and TRBJ1-5; 7 bases are a match to TRBD1. The CDR3 consists of 15 residues. Looked up from germline, CDR1 is SGHVS and CDR2 is FNYEAQ. V shed 5 bases and J 2 bases; nucleotides not matched to a gene: 6. The CDR3 loop reads CASSAYRGRNQPQHF. CDR3 sequence (DNA): TGTGCCAGCAGCGCCTACAGGGGACGCAATCAGCCCCAGCATTTT.

DNA of the CDR3: TGTGCCAGCAGCCAAAGACAGGACTATGGCTACACCTTC. Translation gives CASSQRQDYGYTF. This rearrangement joins TRBV21-1 to TRBJ1-2; TRBD1, the table's D call, was not compared with the DNA. TRBV21-1 is a documented pseudogene. The CDR3 is 13 residues long.

The rearrangement links TRBV4-3 to TRBJ1-4, with TRBD1 matching 9 bases. The germline CDR1 and CDR2 sequences are LGHNA and YSLEER. V gave up 1 base and J gave up 4 bases; unmatched junction bases: 7. The CDR3 is made up of 17 amino acids. The CDR3 bases are TGCGCCAGCAGCCAAGGAGGACAGGGGCCCATTAATGAAAAACTGTTTTTT. Its translation: CASSQGGQGPINEKLFF.

V gene TRBV5-6 combines with J gene TRBJ2-7; D call uncertain. The germline V gene encodes CDR1 SGHDT and CDR2 YYEEEE. Trimming pared 3 bases from V and 0 bases from J, leaving 4 bases between. The CDR3 loop spans 12 amino acids. Here the CDR3 DNA reads TGTGCCAGCAGCTGGAGCTCCTACGAGCAGTACTTC. Translated: CASSWSSYEQYF.

This clone was detected a few times. The V and J genes are TRBV27 and TRBJ2-7, with D possibly matching TRBD1 (5 bases). The V end lost 8 bases, the J end lost 8 bases, and 13 bases lay between the germline ends. The CDR3 length is 11 residues. Germline V gene lookup returns CDR1 MNHEY and CDR2 SMNVEV (reference sequence). The CDR3 nucleotides read TGTGCCAGCGCCGTAGGGGTACAGCAGTACTTC. It codes for CASAVGVQQYF.

This clone was detected a few times. The rearrangement uses TRBV10-3 and TRBJ1-1, with unresolved D. Germline CDR1 and CDR2: ENHRY and SYGVKD. Trimming took off 5 bases at V and 11 bases at J, with 15 bases between the two ends. This CDR3 has 12 residues. The CDR3, as DNA: TGTGCCATCAGTAATAGTGACATGCCGGCTTTCTTT. This gives the protein CAISNSDMPAFF.

This sequence joins TRBV6-4 and TRBJ1-6; D gene unclear. CDR1 MRHNA and CDR2 SNTAGT come from the germline V gene. V shed 5 bases and J shed 8 bases, with 10 bases lying between them. The CDR3 extends over 13 amino acids. CDR3 DNA sequence: TGTGCCAGCAGTCAGTATATTGATTCACCCCTCCACTTT. Translated, it gives CASSQYIDSPLHF.

This clone was counted a single time. The rearrangement joins TRBV5-4 to TRBJ1-2; 9 positions agree with TRBD1. CDR1 is SGHNT and CDR2 is YYREEE in the germline V gene (reference sequence). This CDR3 comprises 13 residues. V lost 2 bases to trimming and J lost 6 bases; unmatched junction nucleotides: 2. CDR3 in DNA: TGTGCCAGCAGCTTCGACAGGGGGGATGGCTACACCTTC. Translated, it gives CASSFDRGDGYTF. Combining the CDR3 with reference TRBV5-4 and TRBJ1-2 gives the whole variable domain ETGVTQSPTHLIKTRGQQVTLRCSSQSGHNTVSWYQQALGQGPQFIFQYYREEENGRGNFPPRFSGLQFPNYSSELNVNALELDDSALYLCASSFDRGDGYTFGSGTRLTVV.

The chain uses TRBV5-4 and TRBJ2-5; D is unresolved. This CDR3 contains 15 residues. Trimming removed 7 bases at V and 1 base at J, with 17 bases between. The germline CDR1 and CDR2 sequences are SGHNT and YYREEE (reference sequence). CDR3 residues: CASGPLSLFQETQYF. CDR3 bases: TGTGCCAGCGGGCCATTGTCCCTATTCCAAGAGACCCAGTACTTC.

The chain couples TRBV7-2 to TRBJ1-4; D is perhaps TRBD1 (6 bases). The germline CDR1 and CDR2 sequences are SGHTA and FQGNSA. Trimming left V 2 bases short and J 6 bases short, with 10 bases between. There are 14 residues in the CDR3. The CDR3 DNA is TGTGCCAGCAGCTTAACAGGGTCGCATGAAAAACTGTTTTTT. This encodes CASSLTGSHEKLFF.

This chain uses TRBV2 with TRBJ2-7, with 7 bases aligning to TRBD2. V was clipped by 5 bases and J by 7 bases; unmatched bases: 2. From germline, CDR1 is SNHLY and CDR2 FYNNEI. The CDR3 length is 11 residues. The chain's CDR3 is CASSPGGEQYF. As DNA, the CDR3 is TGTGCCAGCAGTCCCGGGGGGGAGCAGTACTTC. The complete variable domain, with remaining parts taken from reference TRBV2 and TRBJ2-7, reads EPEVTQTPSHQVTQMGQEVILRCVPISNHLYFYWYRQILGQKVEFLVSFYNNEISEKSEIFDDQFSVERPDGSNFTLKIRSTKLEDSAMYFCASSPGGEQYFGPGTRLTVT.

The chain is built from TRBV5-1 and TRBJ2-7; 7 bases map to TRBD2. Trimming removed 9 bases from V and 5 bases from J; junction bases left unmatched: 14. The CDR3 totals 14 residues. The germline V gene has CDR1 SGHRS and CDR2 YFSETQ. This CDR3 reads CATCTGMGRDEQYF. The CDR3 coding sequence is TGCGCCACCTGCACGGGTATGGGGAGGGACGAGCAGTACTTC.

The chain employs TRBV10-3 and TRBJ1-5, with 7 nucleotides matching TRBD1. The V and J ends lost 2 bases and 2 bases, in that order; junction bases with no gene match: 6. CDR3 length: 16 amino acids. The germline V gene encodes CDR1 ENHRY and CDR2 SYGVKD. CDR3 loop: CAISEAGTARNQPQHF. CDR3 sequence (DNA): TGTGCCATCAGTGAGGCGGGGACAGCCCGCAATCAGCCCCAGCATTTT.